Described below is a single T cell receptor beta chain sequence and its context. These data belong to a study of blood T cell repertoires in COVID-19. About the research overall: Sample material is recorded as cDNA or gDNA derived from T cells, B-cell-depleted T cells, or PBMCs.

CDR3 length: 14 amino acids. The V and J ends lost 7 bases and 3 bases, in that order; junction bases with no gene match: 6. Per germline, CDR1 SNHLY and CDR2 FYNNEI. Per the original methods: Nucleated cell counts were estimated from reference gene primer amplification. Produced via immunoSEQ multiplex PCR; TCRdb's table is partial and in-frame only. The V and J calls and clone size come from that table; D and trimming were worked out from the DNA. This table holds roughly 150,000 clones, around 86% found once. V gene TRBV2 combines with J gene TRBJ1-3, with TRBD1 matching 7 bases. This clonotype was sampled from a man older than 75 with acute or convalescent COVID-19. Sample: peripheral blood. The CDR3: CASTQTGFGNTIYF. CDR3 bases: TGTGCCAGCACCCAGACAGGGTTTGGAAACACCATATATTTT.